The next 13 T cell receptor beta chains were all read from a single sample in a study of shared clonotypes between healthy human individuals. Sequencing used immunoSEQ multiplex PCR; TCRdb keeps in-frame clones, though not all of them. Of more than 2 million clones in the sample, roughly 93% were seen once. Positive CCR7 selection of CD45RO-negative cells yielded the naive CD8 cells, and terminally differentiated effector memory CD45RA+ cells were excluded. The sequenced sample consisted of naive CD8+ T cells from PBMCs. The receptors stem from a man between 18 and 29 years old in good health. Some clones in this sample may be carry-over from other donors' samples.

V is TRBV7-9 and J is TRBJ1-2; TRBD1 matches at 8 bases. Germline V lookup: CDR1 SEHNR, CDR2 FQNEAQ (reference sequence). V shed 5 bases and J 6 bases; nucleotides not matched to a gene: 5. This CDR3 spans 13 amino acids. CDR3 in DNA: TGTGCCAGCAGCGGGGGACAGGTGGATGGCTACACCTTC. This encodes CASSGGQVDGYTF.

The chain uses TRBV27 and TRBJ2-1, with TRBD1 matching over 9 bases. The CDR3 totals 17 residues. Germline V gives CDR1 MNHEY, CDR2 SMNVEV (reference sequence). V gave up 6 bases and J gave up 5 bases; unmatched junction bases: 14. This chain's CDR3 is CASSYSPWDRVNNEQFF. CDR3 bases: TGTGCCAGCAGCTATTCCCCGTGGGACAGGGTAAACAATGAGCAGTTCTTC.

The genes are TRBV9 and TRBJ1-1; D is uncertain. CDR1 SGDLS and CDR2 YYNGEE come from the germline V gene. The V gene lost 3 bases and the J gene lost 3 bases, with 15 bases spanning the gap. The CDR3 has 15 amino acids. This CDR3 is CASSAFLGMHTEAFF. For the CDR3, the DNA is TGTGCCAGCAGCGCCTTCTTAGGGATGCACACTGAAGCTTTCTTT.

This clone occurred a few times. The genes are TRBV28 and TRBJ1-1; D is unresolved. This CDR3 is built from 15 residues. V was cut by 1 base and J by 0 bases, with 9 bases left in between. Looked up from germline, CDR1 is MDHEN and CDR2 is SYDVKM. This CDR3 reads CASSLSMTVNTEAFF. The CDR3 DNA reads as TGTGCCAGCAGTTTATCCATGACGGTGAACACTGAAGCTTTCTTT.

The J gene is TRBJ2-1, the V gene TRBV6-5; a possible D gene is TRBD2 (5 bases). V was cut by 8 bases and J by 6 bases, with 14 bases left in between. Germline values: CDR1 MNHEY, CDR2 SVGAGI. The CDR3 contains 13 residues. For the CDR3, the DNA is TGTGCCAGCGGCGGGCAACGCCGCAATGAGCAGTTCTTC. Its translation is CASGGQRRNEQFF.

This clone is a singleton in its sample. The V gene is TRBV5-4, the J gene TRBJ2-2; a possible D gene is TRBD1 (6 bases). This CDR3 region has 19 residues. Germline loops: CDR1 SGHNT, CDR2 YYREEE (reference sequence). V gave up 0 bases and J gave up 1 base, with 19 bases separating them. The CDR3 DNA reads TGTGCCAGCAGCTTGGATGGGGGCCGCTCACTCTGGAACACCGGGGAGCTGTTTTTT. It codes for CASSLDGGRSLWNTGELFF.

The rearrangement uses TRBV5-1 and TRBJ1-1; D is unclear. The CDR3 runs to 15 residues. Trimming removed 0 bases from V and 1 base from J, with 10 bases in between. Germline V lookup: CDR1 SGHRS, CDR2 YFSETQ. The CDR3 coding sequence is TGCGCCAGCAGCTTGGCCTGGCAGAAGAACACTGAAGCTTTCTTT. As protein: CASSLAWQKNTEAFF.

This rearrangement joins TRBV10-3 to TRBJ2-3; TRBD2 agrees at 13 bases. Trimming at V came to 2 bases and at J to 5 bases, leaving 7 bases not matched to a gene. This CDR3 has 17 amino acids. Germline lookup yields CDR1 ENHRY and CDR2 SYGVKD. CDR3 residues: CAISEQLAGGTEDTQYF. The CDR3 DNA reads TGTGCCATCAGTGAGCAACTAGCGGGAGGGACTGAAGATACGCAGTATTTT.

The rearrangement links TRBV28 to TRBJ2-5, with D possibly TRBD1 on 6 matching bases. The tail of the sequence fits TRBJ2-7 better, so the J call may be wrong. There are 13 residues in the CDR3. Germline CDR1 is MDHEN and CDR2 is SYDVKM. CDR3 protein: CASSLYREYEQYF. CDR3 bases: TGTGCCAGCAGTTTATACAGGGAGTACGAGCAGTACTTC.

This chain joins TRBV7-9 and TRBJ2-1, with TRBD2 matching over 8 bases. J was trimmed by 10 bases and V by 5 bases; bases with no gene match: 4. Looked up from germline, CDR1 is SEHNR and CDR2 is FQNEAQ (reference sequence). The CDR3 sequence is 12 residues long. The CDR3 DNA follows: TGTGCCAGCAGCCTCTTAGCGGGAGAGCAGTTCTTC. It codes for CASSLLAGEQFF.

This chain uses TRBV29-1 with TRBJ2-1, with TRBD1 matching 10 bases. CDR1 is SQVTM and CDR2 is ANQGSEA in the germline V gene. The length of the CDR3 is 15 residues. The V gene end was trimmed by 6 bases and the J gene end by 5 bases; junction bases not matched to a gene: 10. The CDR3 spells CSVSGGQGNHNEQFF. In nucleotides, the CDR3 is TGCAGCGTCTCCGGGGGACAGGGGAACCACAATGAGCAGTTCTTC.

This sequence joins TRBV4-2 and TRBJ1-3; no clear D gene. V dropped 2 bases and J dropped 3 bases, with 20 bases sitting between them. Germline V gene sequence: CDR1 LGHNA, CDR2 YNFKEQ. The CDR3 extends over 18 amino acids. The CDR3 is CASSQQSTTRGSGNTIYF. In nucleotides, the CDR3 is TGTGCCAGCAGCCAACAAAGTACTACCCGTGGGAGTGGAAACACCATATATTTT.

V is TRBV28 and J is TRBJ2-5; D is perhaps TRBD2 (5 bases). Trimming stripped 6 bases from V and 2 bases from J, with 16 bases between. This CDR3 comprises 15 residues. From germline, CDR1 is MDHEN and CDR2 SYDVKM. The CDR3 protein is CASRPIEAVQETQYF. Written as DNA, the CDR3 is TGTGCCAGCAGACCGATTGAAGCGGTACAAGAGACCCAGTACTTC.